The clone carrying this TCR beta chain was picked up a small number of times. Antigen specificity is unknown. Diagnosing involved the use of clinical symptoms, serum thyroxine and TRAb, thyroid ultrasound and orbital computed tomography. The data were obtained in a study of T cells in Graves' hyperthyroidism and ophthalmopathy. Study-level findings and limits: Blood held most thyroid clonotypes expanded above 0.001 frequency.

RNA transcripts gave rise to amplified TCR beta CDR3 regions. With the HTBI primer set, the TCR CDR3 went through a first round of RT-PCR. TCRdb reprocessed the multiplex PCR reads via MiXCR and lists one record per CDR3 protein. This table holds about 380,000 distinct CDR3 sequences, approximately 18% found once. This CDR3 spans 17 amino acids. Germline V CDR1 and CDR2: LNHDA, SQIVND (reference sequence). The germline V and J ends were trimmed by 2 bases and 0 bases, with 14 bases remaining between them. This receptor was identified in a man between 18 and 35 years old with Graves' ophthalmopathy. The sequenced material came from blood. The rearrangement uses TRBV19 and TRBJ1-5; D uncertain. Written as DNA, the CDR3 is TGTGCCAGTAGTATAACCGTTGGGAGACTTAGCAATCAGCCCCAGCATTTT. Translation gives CASSITVGRLSNQPQHF.